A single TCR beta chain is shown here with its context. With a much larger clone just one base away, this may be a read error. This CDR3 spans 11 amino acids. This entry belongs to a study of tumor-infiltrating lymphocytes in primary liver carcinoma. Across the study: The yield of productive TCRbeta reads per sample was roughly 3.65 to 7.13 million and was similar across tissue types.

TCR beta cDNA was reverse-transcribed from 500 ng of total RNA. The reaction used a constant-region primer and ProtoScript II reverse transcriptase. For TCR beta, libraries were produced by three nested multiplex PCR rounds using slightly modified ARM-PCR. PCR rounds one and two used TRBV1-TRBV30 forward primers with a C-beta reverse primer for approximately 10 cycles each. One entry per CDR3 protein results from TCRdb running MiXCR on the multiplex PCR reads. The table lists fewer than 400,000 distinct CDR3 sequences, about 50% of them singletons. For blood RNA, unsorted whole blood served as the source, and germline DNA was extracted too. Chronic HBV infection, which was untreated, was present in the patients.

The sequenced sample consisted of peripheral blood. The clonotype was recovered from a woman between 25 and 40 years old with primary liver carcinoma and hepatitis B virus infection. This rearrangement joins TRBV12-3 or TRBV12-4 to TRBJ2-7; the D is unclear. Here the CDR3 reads CTSSLAAEQYF. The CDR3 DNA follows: TGTACCAGCAGTTTGGCGGCCGAGCAGTACTTC.